This T cell receptor (beta chain) was sequenced in a study of T cells in Graves' hyperthyroidism and ophthalmopathy. Study-wide results and limits: Ophthalmopathy got predicted by the model a median approximately 6.3 months before its onset.

Amplification of TCR beta CDR3 regions used RNA as the template. HTBI primers were employed in a first-round RT-PCR of the TCR CDR3. TCRdb re-called the multiplex PCR reads through MiXCR, storing one row per CDR3 protein. The sample gives approximately 410,000 distinct CDR3 sequences, 12% to 15% of which show up once; around 5.3% is in the top ten. In its sample, this clonotype was seen many times. Its specificity is unknown. V shed 3 bases and J 7 bases; nucleotides not matched to a gene: 6. Germline CDR1 reads GTSNPN; CDR2 reads SVGIG (reference sequence). The CDR3 is 13 residues long. If no ophthalmopathy progression occurred within 18 months, Graves' hyperthyroidism was stable. Hyperthyroidism patients were newly diagnosed, had disease duration under 2 months, and were aged 18 to 65 years. Uncontrolled infection, other autoimmune disease, pregnancy or lactation disqualified patients from enrolment.

The sequence came from a woman between 18 and 29 years old with Graves' hyperthyroidism. Sequencing was carried out using blood. The rearrangement joins TRBV30 to TRBJ1-2, with 9 bases matching TRBD1. The CDR3 nucleotides read TGTGCCTGGAGGGGACAGGGAAATGCTGGCTACACCTTC. It specifies CAWRGQGNAGYTF.